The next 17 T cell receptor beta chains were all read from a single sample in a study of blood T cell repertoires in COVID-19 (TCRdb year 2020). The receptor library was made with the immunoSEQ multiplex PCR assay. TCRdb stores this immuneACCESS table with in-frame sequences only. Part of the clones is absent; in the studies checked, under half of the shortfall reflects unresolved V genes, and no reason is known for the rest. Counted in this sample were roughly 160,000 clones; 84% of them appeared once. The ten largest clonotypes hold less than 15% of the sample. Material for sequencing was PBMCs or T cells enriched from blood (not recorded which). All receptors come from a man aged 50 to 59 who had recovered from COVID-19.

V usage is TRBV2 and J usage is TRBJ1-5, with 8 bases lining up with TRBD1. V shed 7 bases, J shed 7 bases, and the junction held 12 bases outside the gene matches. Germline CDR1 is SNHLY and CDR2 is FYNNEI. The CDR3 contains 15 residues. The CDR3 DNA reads TGTGCCAGCACCCCCCTGGACAGGGATCGGCAGCCCCAGCATTTT. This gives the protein CASTPLDRDRQPQHF.

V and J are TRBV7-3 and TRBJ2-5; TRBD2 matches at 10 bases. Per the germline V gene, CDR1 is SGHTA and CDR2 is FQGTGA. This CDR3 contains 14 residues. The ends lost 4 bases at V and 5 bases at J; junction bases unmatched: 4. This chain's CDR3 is CASSWGGLAETQYF. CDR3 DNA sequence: TGTGCCAGCAGCTGGGGGGGACTAGCGGAGACCCAGTACTTC.

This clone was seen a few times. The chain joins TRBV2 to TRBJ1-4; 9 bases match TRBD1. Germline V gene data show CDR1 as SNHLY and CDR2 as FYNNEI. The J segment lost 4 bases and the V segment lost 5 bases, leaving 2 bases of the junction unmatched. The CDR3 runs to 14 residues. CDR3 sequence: CASSWTGVNEKLFF. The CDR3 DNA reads TGTGCCAGCAGTTGGACAGGGGTTAATGAAAAACTGTTTTTT.

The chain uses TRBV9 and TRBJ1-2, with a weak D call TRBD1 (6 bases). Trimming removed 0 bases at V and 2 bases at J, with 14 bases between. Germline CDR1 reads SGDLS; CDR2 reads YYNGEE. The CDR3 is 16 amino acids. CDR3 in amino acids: CASSVDPGGRNYGYTF. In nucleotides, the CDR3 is TGTGCCAGCAGCGTAGACCCCGGGGGGCGAAACTATGGCTACACCTTC.

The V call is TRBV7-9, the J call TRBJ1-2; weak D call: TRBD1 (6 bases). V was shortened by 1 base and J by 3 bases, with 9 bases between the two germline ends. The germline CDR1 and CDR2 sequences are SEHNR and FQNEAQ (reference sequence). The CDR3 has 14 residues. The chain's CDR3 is CASSLDREDYGYTF. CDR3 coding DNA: TGTGCCAGCAGCTTAGACAGGGAAGACTATGGCTACACCTTC.

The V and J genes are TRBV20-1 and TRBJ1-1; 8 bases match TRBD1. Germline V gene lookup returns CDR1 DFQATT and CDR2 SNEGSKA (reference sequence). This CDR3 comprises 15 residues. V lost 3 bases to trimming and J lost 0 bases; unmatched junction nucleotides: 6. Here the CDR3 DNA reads TGCAGTGCTAGTAATCAGGGGGCGGTGAACACTGAAGCTTTCTTT. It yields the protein CSASNQGAVNTEAFF.

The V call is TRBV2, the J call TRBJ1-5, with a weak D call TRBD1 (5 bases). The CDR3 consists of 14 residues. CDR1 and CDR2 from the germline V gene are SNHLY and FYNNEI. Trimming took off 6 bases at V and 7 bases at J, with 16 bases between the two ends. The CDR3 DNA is TGTGCCAGCAGGGGGGGAGGCGGGAGACAGCCCCAGCATTTT. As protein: CASRGGGGRQPQHF.

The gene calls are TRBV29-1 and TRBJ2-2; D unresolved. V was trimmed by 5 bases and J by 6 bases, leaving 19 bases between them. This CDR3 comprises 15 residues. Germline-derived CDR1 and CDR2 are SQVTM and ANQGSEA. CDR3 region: CSVQRDRYRPGELFF. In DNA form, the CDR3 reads TGCAGCGTTCAACGAGATCGATATCGCCCCGGGGAGCTGTTTTTT.

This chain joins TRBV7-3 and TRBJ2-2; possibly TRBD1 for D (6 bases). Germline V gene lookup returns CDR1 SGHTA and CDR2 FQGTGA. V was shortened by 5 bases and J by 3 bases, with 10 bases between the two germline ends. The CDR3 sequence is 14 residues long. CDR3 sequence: CASSQPGDTGELFF. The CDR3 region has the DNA TGTGCCAGCAGCCAGCCAGGGGACACCGGGGAGCTGTTTTTT.

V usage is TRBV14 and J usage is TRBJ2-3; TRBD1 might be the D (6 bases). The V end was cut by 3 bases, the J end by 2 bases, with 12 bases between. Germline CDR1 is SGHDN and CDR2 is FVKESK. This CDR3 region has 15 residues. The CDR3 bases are TGTGCCAGCAGCCACAGGGGCCGGAACACAGATACGCAGTATTTT. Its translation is CASSHRGRNTDTQYF. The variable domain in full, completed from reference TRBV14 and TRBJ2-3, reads EAGVTQFPSHSVIEKGQTVTLRCDPISGHDNLYWYRRVMGKEIKFLLHFVKESKQDESGMPNNRFLAERTGGTYSTLKVQPAELEDSGVYFCASSHRGRNTDTQYFGPGTRLTVL.

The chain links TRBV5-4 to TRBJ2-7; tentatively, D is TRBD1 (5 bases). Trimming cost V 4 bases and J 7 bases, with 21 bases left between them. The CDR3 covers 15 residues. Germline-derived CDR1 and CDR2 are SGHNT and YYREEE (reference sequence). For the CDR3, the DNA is TGTGCCAGCAGCACCCAGACAGCGACTCCCCGGGAGCAGTACTTC. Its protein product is CASSTQTATPREQYF.

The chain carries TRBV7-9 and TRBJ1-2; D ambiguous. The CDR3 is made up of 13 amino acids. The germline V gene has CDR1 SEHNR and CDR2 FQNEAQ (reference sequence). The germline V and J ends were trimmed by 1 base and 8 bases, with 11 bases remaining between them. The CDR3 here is CASSLESGKGYTF. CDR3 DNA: TGTGCCAGCAGCTTAGAATCGGGAAAAGGCTACACCTTC. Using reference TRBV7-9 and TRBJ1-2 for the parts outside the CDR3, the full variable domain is DTGVSQNPRHKITKRGQNVTFRCDPISEHNRLYWYRQTLGQGPEFLTYFQNEAQLEKSRLLSDRFSAERPKGSFSTLEIQRTEQGDSAMYLCASSLESGKGYTFGSGTRLTVV.

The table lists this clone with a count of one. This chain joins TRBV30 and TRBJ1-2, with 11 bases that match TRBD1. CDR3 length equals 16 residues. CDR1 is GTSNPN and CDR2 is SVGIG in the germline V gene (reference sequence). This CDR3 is CAFRQPGTGGGYGYTF. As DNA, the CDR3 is TGTGCTTTTAGGCAGCCGGGGACAGGGGGGGGCTATGGCTACACCTTC.

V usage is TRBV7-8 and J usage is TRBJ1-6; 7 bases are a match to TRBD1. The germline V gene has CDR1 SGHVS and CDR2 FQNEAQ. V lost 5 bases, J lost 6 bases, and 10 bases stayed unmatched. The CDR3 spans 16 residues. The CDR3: CASSARTGTANSPLHF. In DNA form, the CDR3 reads TGTGCCAGCAGCGCCCGAACCGGGACAGCTAATTCACCCCTCCACTTT.

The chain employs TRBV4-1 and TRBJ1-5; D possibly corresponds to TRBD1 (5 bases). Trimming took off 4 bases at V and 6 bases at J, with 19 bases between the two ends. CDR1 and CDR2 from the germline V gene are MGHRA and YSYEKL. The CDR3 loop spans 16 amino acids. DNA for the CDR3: TGCGCCAGCAGCCGGATACAGGTTCGTATGGGTCAGCCCCAGCATTTT. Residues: CASSRIQVRMGQPQHF.

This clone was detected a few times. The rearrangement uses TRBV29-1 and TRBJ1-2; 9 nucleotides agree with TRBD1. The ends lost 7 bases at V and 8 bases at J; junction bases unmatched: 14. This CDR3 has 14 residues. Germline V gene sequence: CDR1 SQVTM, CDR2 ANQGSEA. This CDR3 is CSGVIQGASKGYTF. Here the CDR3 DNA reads TGCAGCGGGGTAATACAGGGGGCGTCTAAAGGCTACACCTTC.

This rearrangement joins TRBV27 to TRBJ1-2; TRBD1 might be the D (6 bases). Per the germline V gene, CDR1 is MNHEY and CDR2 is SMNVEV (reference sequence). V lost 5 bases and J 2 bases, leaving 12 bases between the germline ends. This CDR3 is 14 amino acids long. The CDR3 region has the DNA TGTGCCAGCAGTACCGCAACAGGGAACTATGGCTACACCTTC. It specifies CASSTATGNYGYTF.